These 25 T cell receptor beta chains share one sample of origin, sequenced in a study of immune evolution from preneoplasia to lung adenocarcinoma. Using immunoSEQ multiplex PCR, the repertoire was profiled, and TCRdb retains in-frame clones only, with some absent. The repertoire holds fewer than 6,500 clones, around 81% seen once, with about 7% in the top ten. Input material: FFPE minimally invasive lung adenocarcinoma tissue. Source of these receptors: a person aged 60 to 80 with lung adenocarcinoma.

The chain uses TRBV11-2 and TRBJ2-1, with 8 positions matching TRBD1. Germline V gene data show CDR1 as SGHAT and CDR2 as FQNNGV. The CDR3 extends over 16 amino acids. The trim removed 3 bases at V and 1 base at J, leaving 5 bases unmatched. The CDR3 reads CASSFAQGVSYNEQFF. CDR3 coding DNA: TGTGCCAGCAGCTTCGCACAGGGGGTATCCTACAATGAGCAGTTCTTC.

This clone was observed a handful of times. The chain combines TRBV4-1 with TRBJ1-3, with a possible D match to TRBD1 (5 bases). CDR3 size: 15 residues. Trimming pared 0 bases from V and 2 bases from J, leaving 8 bases between. Per the germline V gene, CDR1 is MGHRA and CDR2 is YSYEKL. Here the CDR3 reads CASSQDQGPGNTIYF. The CDR3, as DNA: TGCGCCAGCAGCCAAGATCAGGGCCCTGGAAACACCATATATTTT.

The CDR3 region has the DNA TGTGCCAGCAGTTTTCTTGACACTGAAGCTTTCTTT. Translation gives CASSFLDTEAFF. The gene calls are TRBV28 and TRBJ1-1, with D uncertain. CDR3 length: 12 amino acids. Germline CDR1 and CDR2: MDHEN and SYDVKM. V dropped 3 bases and J dropped 3 bases, with 5 bases sitting between them.

This clone was picked up a small number of times. The V gene is TRBV30, the J gene TRBJ1-2; possible D gene TRBD1, 5 bases. The V end was cut by 2 bases, the J end by 6 bases, with 10 bases between. Germline V gene sequence: CDR1 GTSNPN, CDR2 SVGIG (reference sequence). The CDR3 has 12 residues. In DNA form, the CDR3 reads TGTGCCTGGAGTACGGGGGTAGATGGCTACACCTTC. This translates into CAWSTGVDGYTF. The whole variable domain, remainder taken from reference TRBV30 and TRBJ1-2, is SQTIHQWPATLVQPVGSPLSLECTVEGTSNPNLYWYRQAAGRGLQLLFYSVGIGQISSEVPQNLSASRPQDRQFILSSKKLLLSDSGFYLCAWSTGVDGYTFGSGTRLTVV.

This chain uses TRBV7-8 with TRBJ2-2; TRBD2 aligns across 9 bases. The CDR3 has 16 amino acids. With V trimmed by 4 bases and J by 0 bases, 3 bases remained unmatched. CDR1 is SGHVS and CDR2 is FQNEAQ in the germline V gene. The CDR3 protein is CASSSRLAANTGELFF. CDR3 in DNA: TGTGCCAGCAGCTCCCGACTAGCGGCGAACACCGGGGAGCTGTTTTTT.

V and J are TRBV30 and TRBJ2-2; no firm D call. This CDR3 region has 11 residues. CDR1 is GTSNPN and CDR2 is SVGIG in the germline V gene (reference sequence). V lost 3 bases to trimming and J lost 8 bases, with 7 bases between them. CDR3 region: CAWSSEGELFF. The CDR3 bases are TGTGCCTGGAGCTCAGAAGGGGAGCTGTTTTTT.

The rearrangement joins TRBV29-1 to TRBJ1-2, with 11 bases that match TRBD1. Germline V gene data show CDR1 as SQVTM and CDR2 as ANQGSEA. The CDR3 extends over 13 amino acids. The junction had 9 bases not matched to a gene; V was cut back by 7 bases and J by 8 bases. CDR3 residues: CSAQRDRGKGYTF. The CDR3 region has the DNA TGCAGCGCCCAACGGGACAGGGGGAAAGGCTACACCTTC.

V is TRBV2 and J is TRBJ2-5; 11 nucleotides agree with TRBD2. The germline CDR1 and CDR2 sequences are SNHLY and FYNNEI. The CDR3 totals 15 residues. V lost 2 bases and J lost 2; bases outside the gene matches: 1. The CDR3 nucleotides are TGTGCCAGCAGTGAACTAGCGGGGGGTCAAGAGACCCAGTACTTC. This translates into CASSELAGGQETQYF.

The rearrangement links TRBV28 to TRBJ2-2; 9 positions agree with TRBD2. Trimming cost V 5 bases and J 0 bases; bases outside gene matches: 10. CDR1 is MDHEN, CDR2 SYDVKM, per germline. The CDR3 loop spans 18 amino acids. CDR3 protein: CASSPLGLAGTNTGELFF. As DNA, the CDR3 is TGTGCCAGCAGTCCCCTAGGGCTAGCGGGGACGAACACCGGGGAGCTGTTTTTT. The entire variable domain, with the rest obtained from reference TRBV28 and TRBJ2-2, is as follows: DVKVTQSSRYLVKRTGEKVFLECVQDMDHENMFWYRQDPGLGLRLIYFSYDVKMKEKGDIPEGYSVSREKKERFSLILESASTNQTSMYLCASSPLGLAGTNTGELFFGEGSRLTVL.

The rearrangement joins TRBV11-3 to TRBJ2-5; 9 nucleotides line up with TRBD1. J gave up 0 bases and V 5 bases, and 7 bases lay outside the gene matches. The CDR3 extends over 16 amino acids. Germline V gene sequence: CDR1 SGHNT, CDR2 YENEEA. The CDR3 DNA follows: TGTGCCAGCAGCAGCGGGACAGGGTACAACCAAGAGACCCAGTACTTC. The encoded protein is CASSSGTGYNQETQYF.

This clone was observed a single time. The chain has TRBV28 and TRBJ2-3; 7 nucleotides agree with TRBD2. Germline assignment: CDR1 MDHEN and CDR2 SYDVKM. Trimming cost V 3 bases and J 1 base; bases outside gene matches: 1. The CDR3 is 14 residues long. The CDR3 region has the DNA TGTGCCAGCAGTTTGGCGGGAGGCACAGATACGCAGTATTTT. This sequence encodes CASSLAGGTDTQYF.

The chain recombines TRBV7-8 with TRBJ2-7; 7 nucleotides align to TRBD2. Germline assignment: CDR1 SGHVS and CDR2 FQNEAQ. The CDR3 contains 14 residues. V lost 5 bases to trimming and J lost 7 bases; unmatched junction nucleotides: 11. CDR3 loop: CASSHRTTGGEQYF. CDR3 nucleotide sequence: TGTGCCAGCAGCCATCGGACAACCGGGGGGGAGCAGTACTTC. Looking up the rest from reference TRBV7-8 and TRBJ2-7 gives the full variable domain: GAGVSQSPRYKVAKRGQDVALRCDPISGHVSLFWYQQALGQGPEFLTYFQNEAQLDKSGLPSDRFFAERPEGSVSTLKIQRTQQEDSAVYLCASSHRTTGGEQYFGPGTRLTVT.

The chain combines TRBV5-1 with TRBJ2-5; 7 positions agree with TRBD1. V lost 4 bases to trimming and J lost 4 bases; unmatched junction nucleotides: 7. CDR1 is SGHRS and CDR2 is YFSETQ in the germline V gene. This CDR3 is built from 14 residues. The CDR3 sequence is CASSVEGARETQYF. The CDR3 DNA reads TGCGCCAGCAGCGTAGAGGGGGCACGAGAGACCCAGTACTTC.

The V and J genes are TRBV28 and TRBJ1-1, with TRBD1 as a possible D gene (5 bases). CDR3 length: 14 residues. Trimming removed 5 bases at V and 1 base at J, with 11 bases between. The germline CDR1 and CDR2 sequences are MDHEN and SYDVKM. The DNA of the CDR3 is TGTGCCAGCAGTCCGGGACGGCGGAACACTGAAGCTTTCTTT. It encodes CASSPGRRNTEAFF.

The V call is TRBV5-6, the J call TRBJ1-6; tentative D call: TRBD1 (5 bases). Looked up from germline, CDR1 is SGHDT and CDR2 is YYEEEE. The CDR3 has 15 amino acids. Between the trimmed V and J ends, which lost 3 bases and 10 bases, there was a span of 17 bases. The CDR3 sequence: CASSSTPGLRSPLHF. In nucleotides, the CDR3 is TGTGCCAGCAGCTCGACGCCAGGGTTGCGGTCACCCCTCCACTTT.

The V and J genes are TRBV28 and TRBJ1-1; TRBD1 is a possible D gene (5 bases). Deletions cut 3 bases from V and 6 bases from J, with 11 bases between. This CDR3 has 13 residues. CDR1 and CDR2 from the germline V gene are MDHEN and SYDVKM. The CDR3 DNA is TGTGCCAGCAGTTTGATAAACAGGCCTGAAGCTTTCTTT. This gives the protein CASSLINRPEAFF.

The V and J genes are TRBV7-8 and TRBJ1-5, with unresolved D. Trimming left V 5 bases short and J 0 bases short, with 17 bases between. The germline V gene encodes CDR1 SGHVS and CDR2 FQNEAQ. The CDR3 loop spans 17 amino acids. Here the CDR3 DNA reads TGTGCCAGCAGCAGGAGAATACCATCAGATAGCAATCAGCCCCAGCATTTT. The encoded protein is CASSRRIPSDSNQPQHF. Using reference TRBV7-8 and TRBJ1-5 for the parts outside the CDR3, the full variable domain is GAGVSQSPRYKVAKRGQDVALRCDPISGHVSLFWYQQALGQGPEFLTYFQNEAQLDKSGLPSDRFFAERPEGSVSTLKIQRTQQEDSAVYLCASSRRIPSDSNQPQHFGDGTRLSIL.

V and J are TRBV28 and TRBJ2-1, with 9 bases that match TRBD2. This CDR3 comprises 19 residues. V lost 3 bases to trimming and J lost 3 bases; unmatched junction nucleotides: 15. Germline CDR1 MDHEN, CDR2 SYDVKM. DNA of the CDR3: TGTGCCAGCAGTTTCGCGCAATCCCACAGCGGGAGGAACTACAATGAGCAGTTCTTC. Its translation is CASSFAQSHSGRNYNEQFF. Looking up the rest from reference TRBV28 and TRBJ2-1 gives the full variable domain: DVKVTQSSRYLVKRTGEKVFLECVQDMDHENMFWYRQDPGLGLRLIYFSYDVKMKEKGDIPEGYSVSREKKERFSLILESASTNQTSMYLCASSFAQSHSGRNYNEQFFGPGTRLTVL.

The chain uses TRBV18 and TRBJ1-1, with a weak D call TRBD1 (6 bases). Trimming left V 5 bases short and J 0 bases short, with 13 bases between. CDR1 KGHSH and CDR2 LQKENI come from the germline V gene. The CDR3 length is 15 residues. CDR3 amino acids: CASSSRGGMNTEAFF. CDR3 in DNA: TGTGCCAGCTCAAGTCGAGGGGGGATGAACACTGAAGCTTTCTTT.

The chain employs TRBV30 and TRBJ2-2; tentatively, D is TRBD1 (6 bases). The CDR3 loop spans 14 amino acids. Per the germline V gene, CDR1 is GTSNPN and CDR2 is SVGIG (reference sequence). V was shortened by 6 bases and J by 4 bases, with 15 bases between the two germline ends. The DNA of the CDR3 is TGTGCCTGCCAGGGGTCAAGGCTCACCGGGGAGCTGTTTTTT. Translated, it gives CACQGSRLTGELFF. Variable domain in full (rest from reference TRBV30 and TRBJ2-2): SQTIHQWPATLVQPVGSPLSLECTVEGTSNPNLYWYRQAAGRGLQLLFYSVGIGQISSEVPQNLSASRPQDRQFILSSKKLLLSDSGFYLCACQGSRLTGELFFGEGSRLTVL.

The rearrangement links TRBV7-6 to TRBJ2-7, with 9 positions matching TRBD2. The V segment lost 5 bases and the J segment 7 bases; nucleotides outside the gene matches: 12. Germline-derived CDR1 and CDR2 are SGHVS and FNYEAQ. This CDR3 is built from 15 residues. CDR3 nucleotides: TGTGCCAGCAGCCCAACGGCTAGCGGGATCGGGGAGCAGTACTTC. Protein: CASSPTASGIGEQYF.

This chain connects TRBV6-5 to TRBJ2-1; D assignment may be TRBD1 or TRBD2 (5 bases each). The CDR3 contains 11 residues. V was cut by 8 bases and J by 10 bases, with 12 bases left in between. CDR1 is MNHEY and CDR2 is SVGAGI in the germline V gene. DNA for the CDR3: TGTGCCAGCGGGGACCCTAGGGAGCAGTTCTTC. Its translation: CASGDPREQFF.

This clone occurred once. This sequence joins TRBV5-4 and TRBJ1-1; 12 nucleotides match TRBD1. CDR3 length: 16 residues. The junction had 12 bases not matched to a gene; V was cut back by 7 bases and J by 5 bases. Germline CDR1 reads SGHNT; CDR2 reads YYREEE (reference sequence). DNA for the CDR3: TGTGCCAGCTGGTCCCGGGACAGGGGGCAAGGAACTGAAGCTTTCTTT. Protein: CASWSRDRGQGTEAFF.

V is TRBV4-3 and J is TRBJ1-2, with D uncertain. V dropped 1 base and J dropped 7 bases, with 19 bases sitting between them. There are 16 residues in the CDR3. Germline-derived CDR1 and CDR2 are LGHNA and YSLEER. CDR3 coding DNA: TGCGCCAGCAGCCAAGGTCGAACTACTATTAGCTCTGGCTACACCTTC. Its translation is CASSQGRTTISSGYTF.

The chain combines TRBV5-1 with TRBJ2-3; TRBD2 is a possible D gene (6 bases). The germline V gene has CDR1 SGHRS and CDR2 YFSETQ. The CDR3 is 16 amino acids. Trimming cost V 4 bases and J 2 bases, with 17 bases left between them. CDR3 nucleotides: TGCGCCAGCAGCACGGATAGGGCGGGGTACACAGATACGCAGTATTTT. It yields the protein CASSTDRAGYTDTQYF.